This T cell receptor beta chain was sequenced in a study of T cell changes during pregnancy in multiple sclerosis. This clone qualifies as medium-sized. Libraries were prepared by immunoSEQ multiplex PCR; TCRdb keeps only in-frame clonotypes and omits some of them. The table lists some 40,000 clones, about 88% of them singletons. J was trimmed by 0 bases and V by 1 base; bases with no gene match: 7. The CDR3 contains 17 residues. Per germline, CDR1 SEHNR and CDR2 FQNEAQ (reference sequence). The sequence came from a female donor with multiple sclerosis, enrolled in a pregnancy study. This sequence joins TRBV7-9 and TRBJ2-3; 7 bases are a match to TRBD2. The sequenced sample was CD8+ T cells from peripheral blood mononuclear cells, obtained in the first trimester of pregnancy. The CDR3 nucleotides are TGTGCCAGCAGCTTAGTGGGGAGGGGATCTAGCACAGATACGCAGTATTTT. Residues: CASSLVGRGSSTDTQYF.